Shown below are 13 T cell receptor beta chains from a single sample sequenced in a study of T-cell reconstitution after alpha-beta-depleted transplantation in children (dated by TCRdb to about 2016). Libraries were constructed by PCR. The sequencer was an Illumina HiSeq 2500. To normalize quantification of the TCRbeta repertoire, the TCR libraries were built with molecular barcoding that relied on unique molecular identifiers. Using fastp trimming at Q25 and MiXCR clonotype assembly, TCRdb reanalyzed the public sequencing data and kept in-frame beta chains. CDR3 protein duplicates are merged, each entry listing the most common genes and DNA. For this sample the table gives about 610,000 distinct CDR3 sequences, of which more than 9% were detected only once. The ten largest clonotypes hold less than 5% of the sample. The material sequenced was PBMCs from the stem cell graft donor, taken from the stem cell graft. These receptors were taken from a human donor who donated a stem cell graft to a child with acute myeloid leukemia.

The sample holds a few counts of this clonotype. This chain links TRBV29-1 with TRBJ2-3; possibly TRBD1 or TRBD2 for D (5 bases each). The V end was cut by 6 bases, the J end by 1 base, with 20 bases between. CDR3 length equals 16 residues. The germline V gene encodes CDR1 SQVTM and CDR2 ANQGSEA. CDR3 DNA: TGCAGCGTGGAACCTATGGGGCAGGGAGGCACAGATACGCAGTATTTT. Translated, it gives CSVEPMGQGGTDTQYF.

V gene TRBV9 combines with J gene TRBJ1-1; unclear D gene. The CDR3 runs to 14 residues. Trimming removed 0 bases at V and 0 bases at J, with 6 bases between. Per the germline V gene, CDR1 is SGDLS and CDR2 is YYNGEE. CDR3 sequence reads: CASSVDRMNTEAFF. DNA for the CDR3: TGTGCCAGCAGCGTAGACCGGATGAACACTGAAGCTTTCTTT.

The chain carries TRBV7-2 and TRBJ2-7; D is unclear. Germline V gene lookup returns CDR1 SGHTA and CDR2 FQGNSA. The CDR3 consists of 13 residues. Trimming left V 10 bases short and J 7 bases short, with 20 bases between. The CDR3 nucleotides are TGTGCCACCCGCGGACCTGTCTCGTGGGAGCAGTACTTC. Translating it yields CATRGPVSWEQYF. Variable domain in full (rest from reference TRBV7-2 and TRBJ2-7): GAGVSQSPSNKVTEKGKDVELRCDPISGHTALYWYRQSLGQGLEFLIYFQGNSAPDKSGLPSDRFSAERTGGSVSTLTIQRTQQEDSAVYLCATRGPVSWEQYFGPGTRLTVT.

The chain recombines TRBV20-1 with TRBJ2-5; 12 bases map to TRBD2. J lost 5 bases, V lost 0 bases, and 7 bases had no gene match. The V gene's germline CDR1 is DFQATT and CDR2 SNEGSKA (reference sequence). The CDR3 loop spans 16 amino acids. The CDR3 DNA reads as TGCAGTGCTAGAGATCTAGCGGGAGGGCCGAGCGAGACCCAGTACTTC. As protein: CSARDLAGGPSETQYF.

The table lists this clonotype with a few counts. The chain combines TRBV5-1 with TRBJ2-3; TRBD2 matches at 11 bases. CDR1 is SGHRS, CDR2 YFSETQ, per germline. J lost 5 bases, V lost 2 bases, and 7 bases had no gene match. The CDR3 runs 16 residues. CDR3 residues: CASSFQLAGAGDTQYF. CDR3 in DNA: TGCGCCAGCAGCTTTCAACTAGCGGGAGCGGGAGATACGCAGTATTTT.

At least ten counts were recorded for this clonotype. The chain links TRBV7-2 to TRBJ2-7, with 9 positions matching TRBD2. This CDR3 contains 16 residues. Looked up from germline, CDR1 is SGHTA and CDR2 is FQGNSA. The V segment lost 5 bases and the J segment 4 bases; nucleotides outside the gene matches: 12. CDR3 sequence: CASSLKLAGGSYEQYF. The CDR3, as DNA: TGTGCCAGCAGCCTTAAGCTGGCGGGAGGGAGTTACGAGCAGTACTTC.

This chain connects TRBV6-1 to TRBJ2-5; tentative D call: TRBD1 (6 bases). The V end lost 5 bases, the J end lost 5 bases, and 18 bases lay between the germline ends. CDR1 MNHNS and CDR2 SASEGT come from the germline V gene. The CDR3 is 15 amino acids. CDR3 DNA sequence: TGTGCCAGCAGTCTTTCCGGGACAAGTGGTGAGACCCAGTACTTC. Translating gives CASSLSGTSGETQYF.

The V gene is TRBV5-1, the J gene TRBJ2-3, with D unresolved. Deletions cut 3 bases from V and 0 bases from J, with 5 bases between. The CDR3 is 13 amino acids. From germline, CDR1 is SGHRS and CDR2 YFSETQ. CDR3 in amino acids: CASSWPSTDTQYF. CDR3 bases: TGCGCCAGCAGCTGGCCTAGCACAGATACGCAGTATTTT.

This clonotype has a handful of counts. The genes are TRBV6-5 and TRBJ1-2; maybe TRBD1 (5 bases). V dropped 0 bases and J dropped 5 bases, with 16 bases sitting between them. Germline lookup yields CDR1 MNHEY and CDR2 SVGAGI. This CDR3 has 16 amino acids. The CDR3 DNA reads as TGTGCCAGCAGTTACTCGACGGCCAGGGAGGGGTATGGCTACACCTTC. Translation gives CASSYSTAREGYGYTF.

This sequence joins TRBV12-3 or TRBV12-4 and TRBJ2-5; 7 bases map to TRBD1. The CDR3 spans 15 residues. V shed 3 bases and J 3 bases; nucleotides not matched to a gene: 7. Here the CDR3 reads CASSFDRALKETQYF. DNA for the CDR3: TGTGCCAGCAGTTTCGACAGGGCGTTAAAAGAGACCCAGTACTTC.

This clonotype was seen ten or more times. The chain uses TRBV9 and TRBJ1-3, with 8 bases lining up with TRBD1. The CDR3 is 18 residues long. The J segment lost 0 bases and the V segment lost 5 bases, leaving 13 bases of the junction unmatched. The germline V gene has CDR1 SGDLS and CDR2 YYNGEE. For the CDR3, the DNA is TGTGCCAGCAGGGATGGACAGGGAAACCGCCCCTCTGGAAACACCATATATTTT. Translating it yields CASRDGQGNRPSGNTIYF.

This clonotype has just a few counts. This chain uses TRBV5-1 with TRBJ1-1; no firm D call. The CDR3 is 14 amino acids. Trimming cost V 0 bases and J 0 bases, with 6 bases left between them. The germline CDR1 and CDR2 sequences are SGHRS and YFSETQ. CDR3 loop: CASSLVKLNTEAFF. Here the CDR3 DNA reads TGCGCCAGCAGCTTGGTAAAACTGAACACTGAAGCTTTCTTT.

The chain carries TRBV2 and TRBJ2-1, with no clear D. This CDR3 region has 12 residues. V shed 5 bases and J shed 9 bases, with 11 bases lying between them. Germline CDR1 is SNHLY and CDR2 is FYNNEI. The CDR3 DNA is TGTGCCAGCAGTCTTGACTCTACTGAGCAGTTCTTC. It yields the protein CASSLDSTEQFF. The full variable domain, with the rest looked up from reference TRBV2 and TRBJ2-1, is EPEVTQTPSHQVTQMGQEVILRCVPISNHLYFYWYRQILGQKVEFLVSFYNNEISEKSEIFDDQFSVERPDGSNFTLKIRSTKLEDSAMYFCASSLDSTEQFFGPGTRLTVL.